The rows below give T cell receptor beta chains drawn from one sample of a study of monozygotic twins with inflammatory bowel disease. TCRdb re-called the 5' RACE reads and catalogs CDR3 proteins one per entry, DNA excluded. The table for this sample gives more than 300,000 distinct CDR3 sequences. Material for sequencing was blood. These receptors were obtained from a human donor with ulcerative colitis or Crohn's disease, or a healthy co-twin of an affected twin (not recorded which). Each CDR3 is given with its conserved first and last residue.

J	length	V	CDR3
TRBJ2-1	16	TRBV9	CASSPPGVLPYNEQFF
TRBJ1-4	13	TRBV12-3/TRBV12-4	CASSLEIYEKLFF
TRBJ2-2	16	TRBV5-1	CASSLSAARNTGELFF
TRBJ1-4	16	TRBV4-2	CASSFTPGQNNEKLFF
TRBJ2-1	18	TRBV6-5	CASSSGLAGPRSYNEQFF
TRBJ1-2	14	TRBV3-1	CASSQYQRNYGYTF
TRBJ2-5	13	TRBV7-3	CASSFKRAETQYF
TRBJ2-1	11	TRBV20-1	CSAETEGEQFF
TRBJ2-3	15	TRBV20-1	CSATLAGEGTDTQYF
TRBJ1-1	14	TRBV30	CAGGAGIMNTEAFF
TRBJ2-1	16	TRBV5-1	CASSLQGGGAYNEQFF
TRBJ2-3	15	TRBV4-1	CASSYRGPSTDTQYF
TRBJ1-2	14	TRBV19	CASSIEQGRNGYTF
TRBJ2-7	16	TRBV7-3	CASSFRQDWGRNEQYF
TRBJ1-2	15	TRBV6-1	CASSQSGGATYGYTF
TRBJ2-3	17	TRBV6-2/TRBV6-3	CASSYSRDSYNPDTQYF
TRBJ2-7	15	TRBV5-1	CASAIQNRGLHEQYF
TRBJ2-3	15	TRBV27	CASSVYRVGPDTQYF
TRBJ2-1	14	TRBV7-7	CASSPLTAYNEQFF
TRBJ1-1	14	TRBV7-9	CASSPDRRNTEAFF
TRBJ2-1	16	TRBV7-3	CASSLTFDRNYNEQFF
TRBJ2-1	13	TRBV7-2	CASSFLQGNEQFF
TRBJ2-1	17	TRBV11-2	CASSSIRGPNSYNEQFF
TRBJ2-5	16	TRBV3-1	CASSQGTSDGYETQYF
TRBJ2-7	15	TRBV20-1	CSARVGSGVSYEQYF
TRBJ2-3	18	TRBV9	CASSYRLAGGQDPDTQYF
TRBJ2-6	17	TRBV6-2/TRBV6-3	CASSYNRGLWGANVLTF
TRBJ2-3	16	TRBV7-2	CASSLAPRGNTDTQYF
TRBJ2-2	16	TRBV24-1	CATSDPGQGATGELFF
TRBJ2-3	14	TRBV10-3	CAISEGGDADTQYF
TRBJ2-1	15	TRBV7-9	CASSPRLVEGNEQFF
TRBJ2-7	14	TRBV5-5	CASSLETRSGEQYF
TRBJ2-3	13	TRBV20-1	CSARPDVPDTQYF